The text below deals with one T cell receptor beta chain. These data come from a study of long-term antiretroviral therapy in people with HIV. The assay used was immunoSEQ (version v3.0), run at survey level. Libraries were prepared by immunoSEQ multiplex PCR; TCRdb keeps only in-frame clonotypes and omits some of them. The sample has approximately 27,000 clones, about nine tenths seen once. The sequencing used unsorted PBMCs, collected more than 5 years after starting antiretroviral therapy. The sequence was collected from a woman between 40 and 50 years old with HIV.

The CDR3 is CASSQTSSYEQYF. The CDR3 DNA sequence: TGTGCCAGCAGCCAGACGAGCTCCTACGAGCAGTACTTC. The chain couples TRBV14 to TRBJ2-7; D is uncertain. The CDR3 has 13 amino acids. Germline CDR1 SGHDN, CDR2 FVKESK. V lost 3 bases to trimming and J lost 0 bases, with 6 bases between them.